A selection of T cell receptor beta chains follows, all from one sample in a study of Ad26.COV2.S vaccination and SARS-CoV-2 variants. The assay was immunoSEQ multiplex PCR, and TCRdb's table has in-frame clones only and misses some. The sample shows about 420,000 clones, roughly 90% of them seen only once. The source material was peripheral blood, sampled in a trial of Ad26.COV2.S vaccine versus placebo. These receptors originate from a person between 18 and 60 years old who received the Ad26.COV2.S COVID-19 vaccine or a placebo. The CDR3 runs from the conserved cysteine through the conserved F or W. A D gene is named only where the DNA matches it firmly. Where a row states a size, it is once, few, many or the class of an expanded clone; other rows omit it.

clone_size	d_call	v_call	j_call	cdr3_length	cdr3_aa	cdr3_nt
-	TRBD1	TRBV7-2	TRBJ1-5	17	CASSLVGTGSSNQPQHF	TGTGCCAGCAGCTTAGTTGGGACAGGAAGCAGTAATCAGCCCCAGCATTTT
-	TRBD1	TRBV19	TRBJ1-2	14	CASSRQGNAFGYTF	TGTGCCAGTAGTAGACAGGGGAATGCCTTTGGCTACACCTTC
-	-	TRBV18	TRBJ2-4	14	CASSPRGSENIQYF	TGTGCCAGCTCACCACGAGGGTCAGAAAACATTCAGTACTTC
-	-	TRBV3-1/TRBV3-2	TRBJ1-1	15	CASSPLGGWNTEAFF	TGTGCCAGCAGCCCTCTAGGGGGTTGGAACACTGAAGCTTTCTTT
-	TRBD1	TRBV5-1	TRBJ2-5	15	CASSAAGTGDETQYF	TGCGCCAGCAGCGCGGCCGGGACAGGGGACGAGACCCAGTACTTC
-	TRBD1	TRBV6-6	TRBJ1-6	16	CASSQQGSSYNSPLHF	TGTGCCAGCAGTCAACAGGGGAGCTCCTATAATTCACCCCTCCACTTT
-	-	TRBV10-3	TRBJ2-1	15	CAISGHSQNYNEQFF	TGTGCCATCAGCGGCCACAGCCAGAACTACAATGAGCAGTTCTTC
-	-	TRBV15	TRBJ1-5	15	CATSRDGKGKIPQHF	TGTGCCACCAGCAGAGATGGGAAGGGTAAAATACCCCAGCATTTT
-	TRBD2	TRBV2	TRBJ2-2	17	CASSPRLAGGVTGELFF	TGTGCCAGCAGCCCTAGACTAGCGGGGGGCGTTACCGGGGAGCTGTTTTTT
-	TRBD1	TRBV7-2	TRBJ2-7	13	CASSLQGLYEQYF	TGTGCCAGCAGCCTACAGGGGCTCTACGAGCAGTACTTC
-	-	TRBV28	TRBJ1-1	14	CASRQTGQNTEAFF	TGTGCCAGCAGGCAGACAGGTCAGAACACTGAAGCTTTCTTT
many	-	TRBV11-2	TRBJ2-1	13	CASSPLTYNEQFF	TGTGCCAGCAGTCCTCTTACTTACAATGAGCAGTTCTTC
-	-	TRBV19	TRBJ2-5	13	CASISPDEETQYF	TGTGCCAGTATATCTCCAGACGAAGAGACCCAGTACTTC
-	-	TRBV4-1	TRBJ2-1	15	CASSSPLSSYNEQFF	TGCGCCAGCAGCTCTCCTCTCAGCTCCTACAATGAGCAGTTCTTC
-	TRBD2	TRBV9	TRBJ2-1	15	CASSAAGGPYNEQFF	TGTGCCAGCAGCGCAGCGGGGGGCCCCTACAATGAGCAGTTCTTC
-	-	TRBV4-3	TRBJ1-1	15	CASSQDLQGFAEAFF	TGCGCCAGCAGCCAAGATCTCCAGGGGTTCGCTGAAGCTTTCTTT
-	TRBD2	TRBV6-2/TRBV6-3	TRBJ2-3	17	CASSSRGAGDDWNTQYF	TGTGCCAGCAGCTCGCGAGGAGCGGGGGACGATTGGAATACGCAGTATTTT
-	-	TRBV6-6	TRBJ2-3	15	CASSYVGAGTDTQYF	TGTGCCAGCAGTTACGTGGGGGCAGGCACAGATACGCAGTATTTT
-	-	TRBV19	TRBJ1-3	16	CASSIGAASSGNTIYF	TGTGCCAGTAGTATCGGGGCAGCAAGCTCTGGAAACACCATATATTTT
once	-	TRBV4-3	TRBJ1-4	17	CASSQDGGAVTNEKLFF	TGCGCCAGCAGCCAAGATGGGGGGGCCGTGACTAATGAAAAACTGTTTTTT
once	-	TRBV11-1	TRBJ2-7	15	CASSFGRRSSYEQYF	TGTGCCAGCAGCTTCGGTCGCAGGAGCTCCTACGAGCAGTACTTC
-	-	TRBV28	TRBJ1-3	15	CASRPMGAGGNTIYF	TGTGCCAGCAGGCCTATGGGGGCCGGGGGAAACACCATATATTTT
-	-	TRBV12-3/TRBV12-4	TRBJ2-7	13	CASRKTGSYEQYF	TGTGCCAGCAGAAAGACAGGTTCCTACGAGCAGTACTTC
-	TRBD1	TRBV29-1	TRBJ1-1	13	CSVTGTVNTEAFF	TGCAGCGTTACCGGGACAGTGAACACTGAAGCTTTCTTT
-	-	TRBV10-3	TRBJ1-2	15	CAISSNQGRNYGYTF	TGTGCCATCAGTAGCAATCAGGGGCGGAACTATGGCTACACCTTC
-	-	TRBV4-3	TRBJ2-1	15	CASSQGDWGNNEQFF	TGCGCCAGCAGCCAAGGAGATTGGGGAAACAATGAGCAGTTCTTC
-	TRBD1	TRBV5-1	TRBJ2-2	16	CASSRQGRGNTGELFF	TGCGCCAGCAGCCGACAGGGGAGAGGGAACACCGGGGAGCTGTTTTTT
-	-	TRBV7-2	TRBJ2-1	15	CASSPRGGPTNEQFF	TGTGCCAGCAGCCCAAGGGGGGGGCCAACAAATGAGCAGTTCTTC
-	TRBD1	TRBV5-8	TRBJ2-3	14	CASSPGQGADTQYF	TGTGCCAGCAGCCCGGGACAGGGGGCAGATACGCAGTATTTT
-	TRBD1	TRBV6-5	TRBJ2-5	15	CASRTGGAGGETQYF	TGTGCCAGCAGGACAGGGGGCGCGGGGGGAGAGACCCAGTACTTC
-	-	TRBV29-1	TRBJ2-2	14	CSVLSGTNTGELFF	TGCAGCGTTCTATCTGGGACTAACACCGGGGAGCTGTTTTTT
-	TRBD1	TRBV7-2	TRBJ1-1	15	CASSSRTGLDTEAFF	TGTGCCAGCAGCTCCCGGACAGGGCTGGACACTGAAGCTTTCTTT
-	-	TRBV3-1/TRBV3-2	TRBJ1-5	13	CASSQDTNQPQHF	TGTGCCAGCAGCCAAGATACCAATCAGCCCCAGCATTTT
-	-	TRBV7-2	TRBJ2-7	13	CASSLAAGNEQYF	TGTGCCAGCAGCTTAGCGGCGGGCAACGAGCAGTACTTC
once	-	TRBV7-9	TRBJ1-2	15	CASSSTEVARGGYTF	TGTGCCAGCAGCTCAACCGAAGTGGCGCGCGGTGGCTACACCTTC